This record covers a single T cell receptor beta chain. Produced via immunoSEQ multiplex PCR; TCRdb's table is partial and in-frame only. The sample includes around 75,000 clones, over 70% of them seen just once. The source of the sample is a study of control samples from healthy donors and cancer patients. There are 17 residues in the CDR3. Germline V CDR1 and CDR2: LGHDT, YNNKEL (reference sequence). Between the trimmed V and J ends, which lost 2 bases and 5 bases, there was a span of 21 bases. V is TRBV3-1 (or the pseudogene TRBV3-2) and J is TRBJ1-2; TRBD1 might be the D (5 bases). Sequencing was done on a sample of blood. The clonotype was recovered from a man over 45 in good health. The CDR3 DNA reads as TGTGCCAGCAGCCAACGCCTTCTCGGCAGGGTAACATATGGCTACACCTTC. This translates into CASSQRLLGRVTYGYTF.